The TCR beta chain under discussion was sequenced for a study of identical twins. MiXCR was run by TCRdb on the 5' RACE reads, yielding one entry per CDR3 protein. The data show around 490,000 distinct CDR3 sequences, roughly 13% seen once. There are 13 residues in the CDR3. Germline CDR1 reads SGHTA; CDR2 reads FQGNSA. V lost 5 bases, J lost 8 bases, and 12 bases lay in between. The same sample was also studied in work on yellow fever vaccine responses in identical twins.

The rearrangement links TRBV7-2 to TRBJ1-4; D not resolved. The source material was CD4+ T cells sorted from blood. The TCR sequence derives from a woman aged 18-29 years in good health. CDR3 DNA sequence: TGTGCCAGCAGCAAGGACCCGTGGGAAAAACTGTTTTTT. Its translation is CASSKDPWEKLFF.